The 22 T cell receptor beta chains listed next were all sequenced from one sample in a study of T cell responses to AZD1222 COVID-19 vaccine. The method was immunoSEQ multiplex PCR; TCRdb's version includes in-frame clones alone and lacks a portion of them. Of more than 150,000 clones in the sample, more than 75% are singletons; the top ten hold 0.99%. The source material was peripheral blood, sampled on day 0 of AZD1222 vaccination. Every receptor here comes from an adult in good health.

The CDR3 spells CASSPGSLGTEAFF. The CDR3, as DNA: TGTGCCAGCAGTCCAGGGTCCCTGGGCACTGAAGCTTTCTTT. This rearrangement joins TRBV28 to TRBJ1-1; D might be TRBD1 (5 bases). The V gene lost 5 bases and the J gene lost 4 bases, with 14 bases spanning the gap. This CDR3 has 14 amino acids. Germline assignment: CDR1 MDHEN and CDR2 SYDVKM.

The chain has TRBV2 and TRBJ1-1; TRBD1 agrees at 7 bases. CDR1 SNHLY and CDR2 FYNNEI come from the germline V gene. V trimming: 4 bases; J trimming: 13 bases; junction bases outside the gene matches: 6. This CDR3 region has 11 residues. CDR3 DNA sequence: TGTGCCAGCAGTGTGGGGCAGGGGGATTTCTTT. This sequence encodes CASSVGQGDFF.

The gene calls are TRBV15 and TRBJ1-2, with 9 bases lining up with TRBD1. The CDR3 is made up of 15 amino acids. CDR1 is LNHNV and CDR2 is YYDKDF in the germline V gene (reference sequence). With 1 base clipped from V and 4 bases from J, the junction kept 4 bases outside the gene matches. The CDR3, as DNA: TGTGCCACCAGCAGAGTGGGGACAGGGCCCTATGGCTACACCTTC. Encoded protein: CATSRVGTGPYGYTF.

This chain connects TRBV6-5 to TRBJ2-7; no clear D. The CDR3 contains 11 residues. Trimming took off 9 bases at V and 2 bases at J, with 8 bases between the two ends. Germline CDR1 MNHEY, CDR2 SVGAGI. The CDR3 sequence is CASDLAYEQYF. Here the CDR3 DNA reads TGTGCCAGTGACCTAGCCTACGAGCAGTACTTC.

DNA of the CDR3: TGCGCCAGCAGCCAAGGAGACAGCTTTGACACTGAAGCTTTCTTT. Residues: CASSQGDSFDTEAFF. This chain links TRBV4-1 with TRBJ1-1, with TRBD1 as a possible D gene (5 bases). V gave up 1 base and J gave up 3 bases, with 12 bases separating them. Germline loops: CDR1 MGHRA, CDR2 YSYEKL. The CDR3 loop spans 15 amino acids.

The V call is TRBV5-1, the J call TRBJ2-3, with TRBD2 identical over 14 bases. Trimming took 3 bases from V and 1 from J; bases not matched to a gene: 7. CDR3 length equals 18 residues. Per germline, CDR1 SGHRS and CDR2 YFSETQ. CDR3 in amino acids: CASSWGLAGARGTDTQYF. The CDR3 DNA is TGCGCCAGCAGCTGGGGACTAGCGGGAGCGCGGGGCACAGATACGCAGTATTTT.

CDR3 DNA: TGTGCCAGGAGACAGGGGAGTACCGGGGAGCTGTTTTTT. It translates to CARRQGSTGELFF. The chain links TRBV2 to TRBJ2-2, with 8 bases fitting TRBD1. The CDR3 is 13 amino acids. The germline CDR1 and CDR2 sequences are SNHLY and FYNNEI. J lost 5 bases, V lost 9 bases, and 5 bases had no gene match.

This CDR3 is CASSLSLAGGNTGELFF. The CDR3 nucleotides read TGTGCCAGCAGCTTATCCCTTGCGGGAGGGAACACCGGGGAGCTGTTTTTT. The chain combines TRBV7-9 with TRBJ2-2, with 8 bases that match TRBD2. This CDR3 spans 17 amino acids. The trim removed 2 bases at V and 1 base at J, leaving 6 bases unmatched. Germline-derived CDR1 and CDR2 are SEHNR and FQNEAQ (reference sequence).

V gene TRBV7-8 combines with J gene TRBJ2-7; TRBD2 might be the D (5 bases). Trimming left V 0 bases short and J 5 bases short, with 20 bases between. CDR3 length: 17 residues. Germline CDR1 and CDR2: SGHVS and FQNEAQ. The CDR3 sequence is CASSLAWVPAEVDEQYF. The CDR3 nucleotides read TGTGCCAGCAGCTTAGCTTGGGTGCCAGCGGAGGTCGACGAGCAGTACTTC.

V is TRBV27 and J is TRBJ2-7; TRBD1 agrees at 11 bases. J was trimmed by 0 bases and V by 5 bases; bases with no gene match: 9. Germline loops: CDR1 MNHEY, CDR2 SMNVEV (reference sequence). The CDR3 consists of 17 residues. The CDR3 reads CASSPRGQGAGSYEQYF. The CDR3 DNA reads TGTGCCAGCAGTCCTCGCGGACAGGGGGCCGGCTCCTACGAGCAGTACTTC.

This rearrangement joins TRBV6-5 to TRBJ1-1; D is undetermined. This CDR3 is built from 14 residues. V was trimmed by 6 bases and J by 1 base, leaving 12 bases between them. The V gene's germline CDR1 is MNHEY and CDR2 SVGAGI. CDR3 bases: TGTGCCAGCAGAACTGACACCTGGAACACTGAAGCTTTCTTT. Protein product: CASRTDTWNTEAFF.

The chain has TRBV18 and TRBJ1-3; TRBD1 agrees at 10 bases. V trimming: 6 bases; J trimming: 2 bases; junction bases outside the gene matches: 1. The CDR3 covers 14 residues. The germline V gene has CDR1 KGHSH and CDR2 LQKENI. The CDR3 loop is CASSGTGAGNTIYF. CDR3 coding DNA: TGTGCCAGCTCCGGGACAGGGGCTGGAAACACCATATATTTT.

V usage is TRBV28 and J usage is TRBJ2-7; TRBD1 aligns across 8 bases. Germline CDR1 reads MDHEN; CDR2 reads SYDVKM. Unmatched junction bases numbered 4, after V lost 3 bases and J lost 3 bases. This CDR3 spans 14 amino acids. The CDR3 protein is CASSFSDRVYEQYF. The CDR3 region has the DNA TGTGCCAGCAGTTTTTCGGACAGGGTCTACGAGCAGTACTTC. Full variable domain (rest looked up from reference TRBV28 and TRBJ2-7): DVKVTQSSRYLVKRTGEKVFLECVQDMDHENMFWYRQDPGLGLRLIYFSYDVKMKEKGDIPEGYSVSREKKERFSLILESASTNQTSMYLCASSFSDRVYEQYFGPGTRLTVT.

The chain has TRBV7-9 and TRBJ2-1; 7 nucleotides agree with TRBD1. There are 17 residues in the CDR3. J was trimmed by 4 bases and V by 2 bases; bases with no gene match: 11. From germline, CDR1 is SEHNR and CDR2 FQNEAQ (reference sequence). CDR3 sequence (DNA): TGTGCCAGCAGCTTACCCCGGGGAAACAGGGGTTACAATGAGCAGTTCTTC. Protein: CASSLPRGNRGYNEQFF.

DNA of the CDR3: TGTGCCAGCTCACCCTGGACAGGGACCTCGGATAATCGCTATGGCTACACCTTC. Residues: CASSPWTGTSDNRYGYTF. The chain carries TRBV18 and TRBJ1-2; 8 bases line up with TRBD1. The V and J ends lost 3 bases and 4 bases, in that order; junction bases with no gene match: 16. The germline CDR1 and CDR2 sequences are KGHSH and LQKENI. The CDR3 contains 18 residues.

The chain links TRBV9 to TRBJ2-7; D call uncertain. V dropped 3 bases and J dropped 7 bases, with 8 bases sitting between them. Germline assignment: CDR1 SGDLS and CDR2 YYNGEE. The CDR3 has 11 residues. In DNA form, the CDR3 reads TGTGCCAGCAGCGCAGCGAAGGAGCAGTACTTC. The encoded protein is CASSAAKEQYF. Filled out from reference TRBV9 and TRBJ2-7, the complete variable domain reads DSGVTQTPKHLITATGQRVTLRCSPRSGDLSVYWYQQSLDQGLQFLIQYYNGEERAKGNILERFSAQQFPDLHSELNLSSLELGDSALYFCASSAAKEQYFGPGTRLTVT.

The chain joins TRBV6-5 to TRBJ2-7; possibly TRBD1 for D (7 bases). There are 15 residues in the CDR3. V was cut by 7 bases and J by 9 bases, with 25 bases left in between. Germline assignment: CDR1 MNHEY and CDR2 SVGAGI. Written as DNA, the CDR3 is TGTGCCAGCAACTTATTGGGGGAGGACAGGTCGGTGCAGTACTTC. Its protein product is CASNLLGEDRSVQYF.

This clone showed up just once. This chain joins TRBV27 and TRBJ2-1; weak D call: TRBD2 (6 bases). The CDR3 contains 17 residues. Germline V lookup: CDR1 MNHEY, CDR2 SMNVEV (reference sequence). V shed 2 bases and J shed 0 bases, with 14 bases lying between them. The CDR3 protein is CASSLSGHSSSYNEQFF. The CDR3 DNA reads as TGTGCCAGCAGTTTAAGCGGGCACAGCAGCTCCTACAATGAGCAGTTCTTC.

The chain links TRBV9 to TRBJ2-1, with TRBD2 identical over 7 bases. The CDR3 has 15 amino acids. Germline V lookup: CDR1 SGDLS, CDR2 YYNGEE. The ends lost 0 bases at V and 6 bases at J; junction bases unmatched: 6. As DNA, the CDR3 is TGTGCCAGCAGCGTAGGTGGGGGGGTAGGCAATGAGCAGTTCTTC. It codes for CASSVGGGVGNEQFF.

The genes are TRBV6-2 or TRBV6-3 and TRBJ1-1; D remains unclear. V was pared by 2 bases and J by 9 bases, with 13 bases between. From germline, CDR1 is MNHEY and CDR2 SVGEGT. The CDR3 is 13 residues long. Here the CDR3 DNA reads TGTGCCAGCAGTTACCCGGAGTCGTCACAAGCTTTCTTT. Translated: CASSYPESSQAFF.

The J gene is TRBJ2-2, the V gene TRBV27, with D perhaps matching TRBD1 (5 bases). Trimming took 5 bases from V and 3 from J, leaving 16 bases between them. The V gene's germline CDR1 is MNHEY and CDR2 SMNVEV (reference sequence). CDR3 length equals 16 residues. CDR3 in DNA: TGTGCCAGCAGTACGCCCCCAGACAGAGACACCGGGGAGCTGTTTTTT. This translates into CASSTPPDRDTGELFF.

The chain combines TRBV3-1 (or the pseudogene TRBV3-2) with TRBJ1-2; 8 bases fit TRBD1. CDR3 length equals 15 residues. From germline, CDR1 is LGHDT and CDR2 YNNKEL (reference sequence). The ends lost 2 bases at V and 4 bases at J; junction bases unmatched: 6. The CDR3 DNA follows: TGTGCCAGCAGCCAACGGGACAGGATTGCCTATGGCTACACCTTC. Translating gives CASSQRDRIAYGYTF.